In this sample, the clone carrying this TCR beta chain turned up a few times. Its matching antigen is unknown. This specimen belongs to a study of identical twins. Template switching introduced a universal primer site, and the cDNA bore unique molecular identifiers. TCRdb ran MiXCR on the 5' RACE reads and lists one entry per CDR3 protein. The sample has approximately 350,000 distinct CDR3 sequences; approximately 13% are singletons. Regarding the study as a whole: While abundant cord blood beta clonotypes carried fewer insertions, memory repertoires showed no such pattern. Shared out-of-frame alpha sequences (those common to twins) showed excess low generation probability. Models came in too low on out-of-frame TCR alpha sharing in monozygotic twins.

Germline loops: CDR1 LGHDT, CDR2 YNNKEL (reference sequence). The CDR3 totals 18 residues. The V segment lost 0 bases and the J segment 0 bases; nucleotides outside the gene matches: 4. These sequences were also reported in another study, on yellow fever vaccine responses in identical twins.

The chain uses TRBV3-1 and TRBJ2-6; 8 nucleotides match TRBD1. The receptor's source is a woman between 18 and 30 years old in good health. Sequenced: CD8+ T cells sorted from blood. The CDR3 is CASSQDGQGLSGANVLTF. The CDR3 DNA follows: TGTGCCAGCAGCCAAGACGGACAGGGCCTCTCTGGGGCCAACGTCCTGACTTTC. The entire variable domain, with the rest obtained from reference TRBV3-1 and TRBJ2-6, is as follows: DTAVSQTPKYLVTQMGNDKSIKCEQNLGHDTMYWYKQDSKKFLKIMFSYNNKELIINETVPNRFSPKSPDKAHLNLHINSLELGDSAVYFCASSQDGQGLSGANVLTFGAGSRLTVL.